This is a list of T cell receptor beta chains from one sample in a study of blood T cell repertoires in COVID-19. Sequenced by immunoSEQ multiplex PCR; TCRdb stores in-frame clones only, minus some. Of 99,000 or so clones in the sample, 80% to 85% were seen once. Sequencing was done on a sample of peripheral blood. Receptors originate from a man between 65 and 85 years old with active or convalescent COVID-19. CDR3s include the opening cysteine and the closing phenylalanine or tryptophan. D genes are given only for firm matches. The size of a clone is reported for some rows only, either as once, few or many, or as a class for expanded clones.

clone size | J gene | D gene | CDR3 length | V gene | CDR3 protein | CDR3 DNA
. | TRBJ1-1 | . | 13 | TRBV9 | CASSLSGRSEAFF | TGTGCCAGCAGCCTTAGCGGGCGGTCTGAAGCTTTCTTT
. | TRBJ1-5 | TRBD1 | 15 | TRBV2 | CASSEDRGPNQPQHF | TGTGCCAGCAGTGAGGACAGGGGGCCTAATCAGCCCCAGCATTTT
. | TRBJ1-5 | TRBD1 | 14 | TRBV2 | CASSAGTANQPQHF | TGTGCCAGCAGTGCCGGGACAGCCAATCAGCCCCAGCATTTT
. | TRBJ1-2 | . | 14 | TRBV3-1/TRBV3-2 | CASRPGGTDYGYTF | TGTGCCAGCAGACCGGGGGGTACCGACTATGGCTACACCTTC
. | TRBJ1-1 | . | 13 | TRBV29-1 | CSVEAGMNTEAFF | TGCAGCGTTGAAGCAGGCATGAACACTGAAGCTTTCTTT
. | TRBJ1-1 | . | 14 | TRBV29-1 | CSVEDRVRREGAFF | TGCAGCGTTGAAGATAGGGTCAGGCGGGAGGGAGCTTTCTTT
. | TRBJ2-1 | TRBD2 | 15 | TRBV5-1 | CASSLHLAGINEQFF | TGCGCCAGCAGCTTGCATCTAGCGGGGATCAATGAGCAGTTCTTC
. | TRBJ2-1 | . | 11 | TRBV3-1/TRBV3-2 | CASSLRYEQFF | TGTGCCAGCAGCTTGAGGTACGAGCAGTTCTTC
. | TRBJ2-3 | TRBD2 | 15 | TRBV7-2 | CASSRTSGSTDTQYF | TGTGCCAGCAGCCGGACTAGCGGTAGCACAGATACGCAGTATTTT
. | TRBJ1-2 | . | 12 | TRBV7-8 | CASSPGTGRYTF | TGTGCCAGCAGCCCCGGAACAGGCCGCTACACCTTC
. | TRBJ1-2 | . | 14 | TRBV21-1 | CASSNHAGGDGYTF | TGTGCCAGCAGCAATCACGCGGGGGGTGATGGCTACACCTTC
once | TRBJ1-5 | . | 15 | TRBV5-1 | CASRGGIGSNQPQHF | TGCGCCAGCAGGGGGGGTATTGGAAGCAATCAGCCCCAGCATTTT
. | TRBJ1-2 | TRBD1 | 17 | TRBV7-9 | CASSLASWSGGHYGYTF | TGTGCCAGCAGCTTAGCTTCCTGGTCAGGGGGACACTATGGCTACACCTTC
. | TRBJ1-2 | . | 17 | TRBV4-1 | CASSQDRDRRFNYGYTF | TGCGCCAGCAGCCAAGACCGTGACAGAAGATTTAACTATGGCTACACCTTC
. | TRBJ1-3 | . | 14 | TRBV19 | CASTPGSSGNTIYF | TGTGCCAGTACTCCAGGAAGCTCTGGAAACACCATATATTTT
. | TRBJ2-4 | TRBD1 | 14 | TRBV28 | CASSPQGARNIQYF | TGTGCCAGCAGTCCACAGGGGGCCCGCAACATTCAGTACTTC
. | TRBJ1-1 | TRBD1 | 18 | TRBV7-4 | CASSLYSGTGGSNTEAFF | TGTGCCAGCAGCCTCTATTCCGGGACAGGGGGCTCCAACACTGAAGCTTTCTTT
. | TRBJ1-1 | . | 13 | TRBV18 | CASSQGFLAEAFF | TGTGCCAGCTCGCAGGGGTTCCTGGCTGAAGCTTTCTTT
. | TRBJ1-6 | . | 13 | TRBV5-6 | CASSPVPGAPLHF | TGTGCCAGCAGCCCTGTACCGGGTGCACCCCTCCACTTT
. | TRBJ1-6 | . | 14 | TRBV18 | CASSPGRVNSPLHF | TGTGCCAGCTCACCGGGCAGGGTAAATTCACCCCTCCACTTT
. | TRBJ2-3 | TRBD2 | 17 | TRBV28 | CASSFGLAGRSTDTQYF | TGTGCCAGCAGTTTTGGACTAGCGGGGCGAAGCACAGATACGCAGTATTTT
. | TRBJ2-5 | TRBD2 | 14 | TRBV30 | CAWSVSGGGETQYF | TGTGCCTGGAGTGTAAGCGGGGGGGGAGAGACCCAGTACTTC
once | TRBJ2-7 | TRBD2 | 14 | TRBV7-2 | CASSIAGGRDEQYF | TGTGCCAGCAGTATAGCGGGGGGTCGCGACGAGCAGTACTTC
. | TRBJ2-3 | . | 14 | TRBV5-1 | CASSPFRGLDTQYF | TGCGCCAGCAGCCCCTTTAGGGGCCTAGATACGCAGTATTTT
. | TRBJ1-5 | . | 14 | TRBV3-1/TRBV3-2 | CASSRRGQNQPQHF | TGTGCCAGCAGTCGAAGAGGACAGAATCAGCCCCAGCATTTT
. | TRBJ1-4 | . | 15 | TRBV29-1 | CSVPGPGTTNEKLFF | TGCAGCGTCCCCGGCCCGGGAACAACTAATGAAAAACTGTTTTTT
. | TRBJ1-3 | . | 15 | TRBV4-1 | CASSQVAGSGNTIYF | TGCGCCAGCAGCCAAGTGGCGGGTTCTGGAAACACCATATATTTT
. | TRBJ1-4 | TRBD1 | 15 | TRBV5-6 | CASSLGQGIGEKLFF | TGTGCCAGCAGCTTGGGACAGGGGATAGGAGAAAAACTGTTTTTT
few | TRBJ1-2 | . | 13 | TRBV5-1 | CASSLLGQRGYTF | TGCGCCAGCAGCTTGTTAGGACAACGTGGCTACACCTTC
. | TRBJ1-3 | TRBD1 | 17 | TRBV18 | CASSRTTGGDSGNTIYF | TGTGCCAGCTCACGCACCACAGGGGGCGATTCTGGAAACACCATATATTTT
. | TRBJ2-1 | . | 14 | TRBV11-1 | CASSLSGEYNEQFF | TGTGCCAGCAGCTTATCGGGGGAGTACAATGAGCAGTTCTTC
. | TRBJ2-3 | . | 15 | TRBV7-6 | CASSFAAGSTDTQYF | TGTGCCAGCAGCTTTGCCGCGGGGAGCACAGATACGCAGTATTTT
. | TRBJ2-1 | . | 15 | TRBV7-3 | CASSSPGGSYNEQFF | TGTGCCAGCAGTTCCCCCGGGGGCTCCTACAATGAGCAGTTCTTC
. | TRBJ2-1 | . | 15 | TRBV7-3 | CASSPGQGIFNEQFF | TGTGCCAGCAGCCCCGGCCAGGGGATTTTTAATGAGCAGTTCTTC
. | TRBJ2-3 | TRBD2 | 16 | TRBV11-3 | CASSLEVGGAVDTQYF | TGTGCCAGCAGCTTAGAGGTCGGGGGGGCCGTAGATACGCAGTATTTT
. | TRBJ1-2 | TRBD1 | 14 | TRBV29-1 | CSVEPSGGSYGYTF | TGCAGCGTTGAACCCTCAGGGGGGAGCTATGGCTACACCTTC
. | TRBJ1-3 | . | 15 | TRBV7-6 | CASSIGQSSGNTIYF | TGTGCCAGCAGCATCGGACAGAGCTCTGGAAACACCATATATTTT
. | TRBJ1-1 | . | 18 | TRBV19 | CASSIGGGYNLLGTEAFF | TGTGCCAGTAGTATAGGGGGAGGGTATAACCTTTTAGGCACTGAAGCTTTCTTT
. | TRBJ1-1 | . | 13 | TRBV3-1/TRBV3-2 | CASSHGGQSEAFF | TGTGCCAGCAGCCATGGTGGACAGAGCGAAGCTTTCTTT
. | TRBJ1-6 | TRBD1 | 21 | TRBV30 | CAWSSWGASNRGAHQIRPLHF | TGTGCCTGGAGTTCCTGGGGCGCTTCCAACAGGGGGGCCCACCAGATAAGACCCCTCCACTTT
. | TRBJ2-1 | TRBD2 | 15 | TRBV19 | CASGLLAGTVSEQFF | TGTGCCAGTGGATTACTAGCGGGGACCGTGAGTGAGCAGTTCTTC
. | TRBJ1-5 | TRBD1 | 17 | TRBV28 | CASSPTRDSILNQPQHF | TGTGCCAGCAGCCCCACCCGGGACAGTATATTGAATCAGCCCCAGCATTTT
. | TRBJ1-2 | . | 14 | TRBV4-3 | CASSQDAGGDGYTF | TGCGCCAGCAGCCAAGACGCAGGCGGGGATGGCTACACCTTC
few | TRBJ2-1 | . | 14 | TRBV28 | CASSFRSRGNEQFF | TGTGCCAGCAGTTTCCGATCCAGGGGCAATGAGCAGTTCTTC
. | TRBJ2-1 | . | 16 | TRBV5-6 | CASSPWTSHSYNEQFF | TGTGCCAGCAGCCCCTGGACTTCCCACTCCTACAATGAGCAGTTCTTC
. | TRBJ1-6 | . | 13 | TRBV5-1 | CASSFNENSPLHF | TGCGCCAGCAGCTTCAACGAGAATTCACCCCTCCACTTT
. | TRBJ1-2 | TRBD1 | 15 | TRBV15 | CATSRETGTNYGYTF | TGTGCCACCAGCAGAGAGACAGGGACTAACTATGGCTACACCTTC
. | TRBJ2-3 | TRBD2 | 15 | TRBV15 | CATSRSGGAEDTQYF | TGTGCCACCAGCCGGAGCGGGGGGGCCGAAGATACGCAGTATTTT
. | TRBJ2-1 | TRBD2 | 21 | TRBV5-1 | CASSLRAPGLASSFSYNEQFF | TGCGCCAGCAGCTTGAGGGCACCGGGACTAGCGTCTTCTTTCTCCTACAATGAGCAGTTCTTC
. | TRBJ2-6 | TRBD2 | 17 | TRBV6-1 | CASSASSGGSGANVLTF | TGTGCCAGCAGTGCATCTAGCGGGGGGTCTGGGGCCAACGTCCTGACTTTC
. | TRBJ2-5 | . | 15 | TRBV5-6 | CASSLDPDSKETQYF | TGTGCCAGCAGCTTGGATCCGGACTCCAAAGAGACCCAGTACTTC
. | TRBJ2-1 | . | 13 | TRBV28 | CASTDSPYNEQFF | TGTGCCAGTACGGACAGCCCCTACAATGAGCAGTTCTTC
few | TRBJ1-4 | . | 13 | TRBV12-3/TRBV12-4 | CASGSTGEQKLFF | TGTGCCAGCGGGTCGACGGGGGAACAAAAACTGTTTTTT
. | TRBJ1-2 | . | 13 | TRBV5-1 | CASSHDSTYGYTF | TGCGCCAGCAGCCACGACAGCACCTATGGCTACACCTTC
. | TRBJ1-6 | . | 14 | TRBV7-9 | CASSLTGSNSPLHF | TGTGCCAGCAGCTTGACAGGTTCTAATTCACCCCTCCACTTT
few | TRBJ2-3 | TRBD2 | 16 | TRBV4-2 | CASSQESSGGADTQYF | TGTGCCAGCAGCCAAGAATCTAGCGGGGGGGCAGATACGCAGTATTTT
few | TRBJ1-2 | . | 13 | TRBV5-1 | CASSLQDNYGYTF | TGCGCCAGCAGCTTGCAGGATAACTATGGCTACACCTTC
. | TRBJ2-3 | . | 15 | TRBV7-6 | CASSLVGGGTDTQYF | TGTGCCAGCAGCTTAGTGGGCGGGGGCACAGATACGCAGTATTTT